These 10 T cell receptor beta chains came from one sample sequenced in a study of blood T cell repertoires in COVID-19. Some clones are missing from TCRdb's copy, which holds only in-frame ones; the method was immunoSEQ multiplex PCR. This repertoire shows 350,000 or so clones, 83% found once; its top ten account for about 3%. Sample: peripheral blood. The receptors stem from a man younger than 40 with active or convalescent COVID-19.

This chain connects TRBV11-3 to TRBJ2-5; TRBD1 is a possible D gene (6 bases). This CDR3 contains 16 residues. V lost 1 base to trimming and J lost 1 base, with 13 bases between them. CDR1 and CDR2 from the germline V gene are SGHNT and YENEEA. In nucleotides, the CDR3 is TGTGCCAGCAGCTTAGGAGACTACAGGGTCCAAGAGACCCAGTACTTC. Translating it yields CASSLGDYRVQETQYF.

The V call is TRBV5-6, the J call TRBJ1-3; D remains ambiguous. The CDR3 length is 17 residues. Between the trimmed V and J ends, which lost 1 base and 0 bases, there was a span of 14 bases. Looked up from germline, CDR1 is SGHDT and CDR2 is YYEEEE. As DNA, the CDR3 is TGTGCCAGCAGCTTGCCGGGATCCATACTCTCTGGAAACACCATATATTTT. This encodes CASSLPGSILSGNTIYF.

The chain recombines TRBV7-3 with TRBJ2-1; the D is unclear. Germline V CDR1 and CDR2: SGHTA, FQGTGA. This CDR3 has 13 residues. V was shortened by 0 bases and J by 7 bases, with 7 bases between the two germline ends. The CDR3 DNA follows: TGTGCCAGCAGCTTAACGATAGAAAATGAGCAGTTCTTC. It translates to CASSLTIENEQFF.

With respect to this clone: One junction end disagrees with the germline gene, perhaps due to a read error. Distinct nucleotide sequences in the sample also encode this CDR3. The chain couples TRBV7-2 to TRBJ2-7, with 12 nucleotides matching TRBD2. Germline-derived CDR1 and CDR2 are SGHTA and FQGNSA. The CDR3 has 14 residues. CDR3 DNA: TGTGCCAGCAGCCTAGCGGGAGGGCCGAGGGAGCAGTACTTC. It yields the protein CASSLAGGPREQYF.

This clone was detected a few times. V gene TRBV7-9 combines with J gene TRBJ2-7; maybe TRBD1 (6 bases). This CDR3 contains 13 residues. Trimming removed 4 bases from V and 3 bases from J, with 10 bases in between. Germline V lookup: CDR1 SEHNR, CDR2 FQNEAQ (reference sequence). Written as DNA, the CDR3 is TGTGCCAGCAGCTCCCGGGACAACTACGAGCAGTACTTC. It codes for CASSSRDNYEQYF. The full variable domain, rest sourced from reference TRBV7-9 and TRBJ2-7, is DTGVSQNPRHKITKRGQNVTFRCDPISEHNRLYWYRQTLGQGPEFLTYFQNEAQLEKSRLLSDRFSAERPKGSFSTLEIQRTEQGDSAMYLCASSSRDNYEQYFGPGTRLTVT.

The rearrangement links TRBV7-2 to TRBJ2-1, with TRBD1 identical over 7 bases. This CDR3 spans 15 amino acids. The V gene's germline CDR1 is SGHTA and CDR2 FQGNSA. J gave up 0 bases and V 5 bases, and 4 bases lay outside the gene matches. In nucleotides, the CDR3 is TGTGCCAGCAGCAGGGACAGTAGCTCCTACAATGAGCAGTTCTTC. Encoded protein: CASSRDSSSYNEQFF.

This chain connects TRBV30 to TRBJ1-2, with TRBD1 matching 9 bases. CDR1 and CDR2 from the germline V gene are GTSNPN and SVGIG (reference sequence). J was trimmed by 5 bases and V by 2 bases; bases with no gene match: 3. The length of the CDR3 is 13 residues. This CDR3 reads CAWSLGQGYGYTF. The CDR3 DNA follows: TGTGCCTGGAGTCTAGGACAGGGGTATGGCTACACCTTC.

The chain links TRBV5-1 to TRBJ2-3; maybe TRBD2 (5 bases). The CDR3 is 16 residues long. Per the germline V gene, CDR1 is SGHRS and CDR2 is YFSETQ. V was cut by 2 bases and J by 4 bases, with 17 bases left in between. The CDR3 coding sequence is TGCGCCAGCAGCTTTGAGGGCTATGAAAGGGCAGATACGCAGTATTTT. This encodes CASSFEGYERADTQYF. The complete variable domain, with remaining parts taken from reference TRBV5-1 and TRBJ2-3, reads KAGVTQTPRYLIKTRGQQVTLSCSPISGHRSVSWYQQTPGQGLQFLFEYFSETQRNKGNFPGRFSGRQFSNSRSEMNVSTLELGDSALYLCASSFEGYERADTQYFGPGTRLTVL.

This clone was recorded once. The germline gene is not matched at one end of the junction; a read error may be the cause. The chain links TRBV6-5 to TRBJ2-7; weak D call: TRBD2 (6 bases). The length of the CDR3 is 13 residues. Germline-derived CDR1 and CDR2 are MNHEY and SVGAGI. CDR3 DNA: TGTGCCAGCAGGCCTTCGGGAGCGGGCCTAGGGGACTTC. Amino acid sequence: CASRPSGAGLGDF.

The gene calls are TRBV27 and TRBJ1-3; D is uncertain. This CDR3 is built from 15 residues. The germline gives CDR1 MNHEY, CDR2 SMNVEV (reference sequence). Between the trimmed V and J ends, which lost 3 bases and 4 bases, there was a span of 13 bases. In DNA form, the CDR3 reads TGTGCCAGCAGTTTCTATGGGCAGCCAGGAAACACCATATATTTT. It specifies CASSFYGQPGNTIYF.